This T cell receptor (beta chain) was recorded in a study of cytomegalovirus exposure and HLA in healthy donors. Study-wide results and limits: Based on reports, TCR beta sequences accurately predicted HLA-A and HLA-B alleles for most subjects.

Note on this clone: Its specificity is unknown.

Trimming left V 4 bases short and J 6 bases short, with 15 bases between. Germline V lookup: CDR1 GTSNPN, CDR2 SVGIG (reference sequence). This CDR3 is 14 amino acids long. The study ran its PCR with 60 Vbeta and 13 Jbeta primers. Method: immunoSEQ multiplex PCR; TCRdb's copy keeps in-frame clones and lacks some. The sample comprises about 82,000 clones, approximately 81% of which are singletons, and 6.2% rests with the top ten. Sequenced material: PBMCs. The TCR comes from a woman between 45 and 60 years old in good health and CMV-seropositive. V is TRBV30 and J is TRBJ2-2; D gene ambiguous. The CDR3 reads CAWMGYGFAGELFF. As DNA, the CDR3 is TGTGCCTGGATGGGTTACGGGTTCGCCGGGGAGCTGTTTTTT.